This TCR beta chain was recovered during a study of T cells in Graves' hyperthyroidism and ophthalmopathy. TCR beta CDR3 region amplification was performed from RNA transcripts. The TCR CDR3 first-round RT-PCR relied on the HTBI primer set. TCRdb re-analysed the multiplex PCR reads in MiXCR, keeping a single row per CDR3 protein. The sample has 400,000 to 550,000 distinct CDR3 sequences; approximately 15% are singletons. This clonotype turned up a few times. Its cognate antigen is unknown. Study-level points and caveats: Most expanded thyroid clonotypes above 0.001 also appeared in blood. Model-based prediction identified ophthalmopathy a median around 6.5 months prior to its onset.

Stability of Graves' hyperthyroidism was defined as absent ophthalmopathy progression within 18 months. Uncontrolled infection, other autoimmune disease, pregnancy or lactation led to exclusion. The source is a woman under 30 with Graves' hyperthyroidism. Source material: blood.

CDR3 DNA: TGTGCCAGCAGCGCCGGGAGCGGGAGGCTCTCTGATGAGCAGTTCTTC. It encodes CASSAGSGRLSDEQFF. The V call is TRBV9, the J call TRBJ2-1, with 9 bases fitting TRBD2. In germline, CDR1 is SGDLS, CDR2 YYNGEE. This CDR3 has 16 amino acids. Trimming cost V 3 bases and J 8 bases; bases outside gene matches: 12. The full variable domain, in which reference TRBV9 and TRBJ2-1 provide the parts outside the CDR3, is DSGVTQTPKHLITATGQRVTLRCSPRSGDLSVYWYQQSLDQGLQFLIQYYNGEERAKGNILERFSAQQFPDLHSELNLSSLELGDSALYFCASSAGSGRLSDEQFFGPGTRLTVL.